This T cell receptor (beta chain) was obtained from a study of shared T cell receptors in the human thymus. The protocol was immunoSEQ multiplex PCR, while the TCRdb copy is restricted to in-frame clones and leaves out a portion. The sample shows under 700,000 clones, about four fifths of them seen only once. Trimming removed 6 bases at V and 8 bases at J, with 11 bases between. Germline CDR1 and CDR2: MNHEY and SMNVEV (reference sequence). CDR3 length: 12 residues. The same sample was also used in a study of human thymus T cells. That work states: The source of the thymus tissue was resections taken during corrective heart surgery. Usage of V and J genes appeared biased in thymic and blood repertoires. Highly overlapping thymic repertoires among unrelated individuals were reported in related research.

The sample taken for sequencing was thymocytes. The J gene is TRBJ2-1, the V gene TRBV27, with D perhaps matching TRBD2 (7 bases). The TCR comes from a boy younger than two with a congenital heart defect. DNA of the CDR3: TGTGCCAGCAGCGCGGGGGCCGATGAGCAGTTCTTC. Translation gives CASSAGADEQFF.